The clone carrying this TCR beta chain was seen a few times. Its antigen remains unidentified. What was sequenced were expressed TCRB transcripts, since all of the isolated RNA had been reverse transcribed. Libraries were prepared by immunoSEQ multiplex PCR; TCRdb keeps only in-frame clonotypes and omits some of them. There are around 310,000 clones in the sample; 13% occur only once, and 0.013% to 0.015% lies in the top ten. This sample is drawn from a study of beta chain features in type 1 diabetes. About the study: Cell yields, age and gender were similar between patients and healthy donors.

Broader study findings: The VDJ junctions of type 1 diabetes patients carried fewer insertions and more deletions. Patients with Type 1 diabetes showed moderately but significantly shorter TCRB CDR3s in all four CD4+ subsets.

With V trimmed by 8 bases and J by 7 bases, 6 bases remained unmatched. This CDR3 is 13 amino acids long. The germline gives CDR1 LNHDA, CDR2 SQIVND (reference sequence). The chain employs TRBV19 and TRBJ1-2; 11 bases match TRBD1. Sequenced input: naive CD4+ T cells from blood. The sequence came from a woman under 30 with type 1 diabetes. CDR3 amino acids: CASGGQGAGGYTF. DNA for the CDR3: TGTGCCAGTGGCGGACAGGGGGCCGGTGGCTACACCTTC. Based on the CDR3 plus reference TRBV19 and TRBJ1-2, the full variable domain is DGGITQSPKYLFRKEGQNVTLSCEQNLNHDAMYWYRQDPGQGLRLIYYSQIVNDFQKGDIAEGYSVSREKKESFPLTVTSAQKNPTAFYLCASGGQGAGGYTFGSGTRLTVV.